This T cell receptor beta chain originates from a study of blood T cell repertoires in COVID-19. For the study at large: Both acute and convalescent COVID-19 samples were obtained from the United States, Italy and Spain. T cells, B-cell-depleted T cells, or PBMCs provided the cDNA or gDNA that served as material.

V shed 2 bases, J shed 1 base, and the junction held 18 bases outside the gene matches. Germline V gene sequence: CDR1 MGHRA, CDR2 YSYEKL. There are 21 residues in the CDR3. Sequencing used immunoSEQ multiplex PCR; TCRdb keeps in-frame clones, though not all of them. The table shows 350,000 to 450,000 clones, with 80% to 95% occurring only once. The J gene is TRBJ1-3, the V gene TRBV4-1, with 9 bases that match TRBD1. The specimen sequenced was PBMCs or T cells enriched from blood (not recorded which). The sequence came from a woman aged 40-49 years who had been exposed to COVID-19. The CDR3 region has the DNA TGCGCCAGCAGCCAAAATCAAATTGGACAGGGGAGGGTCGGTTCTGGAAACACCATATATTTT. This sequence encodes CASSQNQIGQGRVGSGNTIYF.